This paragraph reports one TCR beta chain. This record belongs to a study of T cell changes during pregnancy in multiple sclerosis. The CDR3 sequence is 16 residues long. J was trimmed by 6 bases and V by 0 bases; bases with no gene match: 5. CDR1 and CDR2 from the germline V gene are SGHRS and YFSETQ. Repertoires were generated with immunoSEQ multiplex PCR, while TCRdb's copy carries only in-frame clones and drops some. The sample includes more than 85,000 clones, around 95% seen only once; the top ten take about 1.4%. The material was peripheral blood, obtained in the third trimester of pregnancy. The V call is TRBV5-1, the J call TRBJ2-2; 10 nucleotides match TRBD2. This receptor was taken from a female donor in good health, enrolled as a control in a pregnancy study. Here the CDR3 DNA reads TGCGCCAGCAGCTTGGCGTTAGCGGGAGGTCCCGGGGAGCTGTTTTTT. Translating it yields CASSLALAGGPGELFF.